Given below is one TCR beta chain in context. CDR1 and CDR2 (germline): SGHTA, FQGNSA. After removal of 4 bases from V and 9 bases from J, the junction contained 14 bases not matched to a gene. The CDR3 totals 15 residues. This sample stems from a study of cytomegalovirus exposure and HLA in healthy donors. PCR primers comprised 60 Vbeta and 13 Jbeta primers. Measured with immunoSEQ multiplex PCR; TCRdb has only the in-frame clones, and not every one. The repertoire consists of about 190,000 clones, with 70% to 90% occurring once and the leading ten covering around 2.1%. Sequencing was performed on PBMCs. This chain connects TRBV7-2 to TRBJ2-7; TRBD1 matches at 8 bases. The source of this sequence is a woman aged 18-29 years in good health and CMV-seropositive. CDR3 region: CASSSGGTGLTVQYF. The DNA of the CDR3 is TGTGCCAGCAGCTCCGGCGGGACAGGCCTTACGGTGCAGTACTTC. Full variable domain (rest looked up from reference TRBV7-2 and TRBJ2-7): GAGVSQSPSNKVTEKGKDVELRCDPISGHTALYWYRQSLGQGLEFLIYFQGNSAPDKSGLPSDRFSAERTGGSVSTLTIQRTQQEDSAVYLCASSSGGTGLTVQYFGPGTRLTVT.